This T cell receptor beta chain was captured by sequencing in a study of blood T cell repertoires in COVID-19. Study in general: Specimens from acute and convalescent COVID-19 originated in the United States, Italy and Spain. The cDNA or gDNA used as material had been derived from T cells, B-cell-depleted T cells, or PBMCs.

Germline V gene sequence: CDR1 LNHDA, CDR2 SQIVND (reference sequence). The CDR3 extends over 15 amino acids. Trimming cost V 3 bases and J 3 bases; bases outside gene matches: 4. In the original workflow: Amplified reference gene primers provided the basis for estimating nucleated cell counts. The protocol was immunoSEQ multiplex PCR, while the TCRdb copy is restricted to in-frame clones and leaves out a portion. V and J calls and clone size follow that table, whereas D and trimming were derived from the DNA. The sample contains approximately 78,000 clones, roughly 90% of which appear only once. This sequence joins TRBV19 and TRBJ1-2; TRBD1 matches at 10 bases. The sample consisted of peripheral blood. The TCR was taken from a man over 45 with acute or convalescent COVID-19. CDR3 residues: CASSIVGQGYYGYTF. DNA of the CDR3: TGTGCCAGTAGTATTGTGGGACAGGGGTACTATGGCTACACCTTC.